The sequence of this TCR beta chain was determined in a study of CD8 T cells in ankylosing spondylitis (dated by TCRdb to between 2016 and 2019). A note on the overall study: T cell receptor beta repertoires were profiled in healthy donors and ankylosing spondylitis patients so that disease-linked TCR variants could be found. Samples of peripheral blood were taken, and for ankylosing spondylitis patients, synovial fluid was collected as well. The full study cohort comprised 25 ankylosing spondylitis patients and some 110 healthy donors. Overall study results and their limits: The disease-linked clones showed a CD8+ phenotype and occurred at relatively low frequencies in peripheral blood. According to the report, matched synovial fluid samples from ankylosing spondylitis patients were significantly enriched for the disease-linked clones. Blood from ankylosing spondylitis patients appeared to be characterized by a TCR beta motif composed of eight highly homologous amino acid variants. Some motif variants were previously reported in synovial fluid and blood of reactive arthritis patients, suggesting common disease-initiation mechanisms.

This clonotype was counted only a few times. It lacks a known antigen. No qualities accompany the bases; no much larger clone lies one base away. The sample was run on an Illumina HiSeq 2500. TCR beta libraries were prepared by quantitative 5'-RACE with molecular barcodes. In the authors' own workflow: To identify disease-linked TCR variants, a new computational method was used, one built on a probabilistic model of VDJ rearrangement. Through fastp at Q25 and MiXCR, TCRdb rebuilt clones from the public reads, retaining in-frame beta chains. Under each unique CDR3 protein, matching rows form one entry showing the most common genes and DNA. In this record, the V and J calls reflect TCRdb's handling and not the investigators' own analysis. The sample table contains some 700,000 distinct CDR3 sequences; only one count was recorded for around 19% of them. The leading ten clones occupy roughly a fifth of the sample.

The V and J ends are trimmed by 4 bases and 6 bases, leaving 16 bases between them. As encoded in the germline V gene, CDR1 is LGHNA while CDR2 is YSLEER. CDR3 length: 15 amino acids, cysteine to phenylalanine. The read is trimmed to its CDR3 DNA, 45 bases read in frame from base 1. The sample consisted of blood, either unsorted or a sorted T cell fraction (not recorded which). The receptor was isolated from a male donor with ankylosing spondylitis. The V and J genes are TRBV4-3 and TRBJ2-1; a weak D assignment points to TRBD2 (7 bases agree). The CDR3 has the sequence CASSLGGGWGNEQFF. The DNA sequence reads TGCGCCAGCAGCCTAGGGGGAGGGTGGGGCAATGAGCAGTTCTTC.